A selection of T cell receptor beta chains follows, all from one sample in a study of control samples from healthy donors and cancer patients. The protocol was immunoSEQ multiplex PCR, while the TCRdb copy is restricted to in-frame clones and leaves out a portion. The data hold about 120,000 clones, with about 87% observed a single time. The source material was blood. The receptors originated from a man aged 55 to 69 in good health. CDR3s include the opening cysteine and the closing phenylalanine or tryptophan. A D gene is named only where the DNA matches it firmly. A clone size is listed for some rows: how often the clone was seen (once, few, many), or a class if it is expanded.

J gene: TRBJ1-1; clone size: -; V gene: TRBV27; D gene: TRBD1; CDR3 DNA: TGTGCCAGCAGTCCGGGGACAGGGCTGGTCACTGAAGCTTTCTTT; CDR3 protein: CASSPGTGLVTEAFF
J gene: TRBJ2-3; clone size: once; V gene: TRBV3-1/TRBV3-2; D gene: TRBD2; CDR3 DNA: TGTGCCAGCAGCCTGGCGGGGGGCACCACAGATACGCAGTATTTT; CDR3 protein: CASSLAGGTTDTQYF
J gene: TRBJ1-6; clone size: -; V gene: TRBV14; D gene: -; CDR3 DNA: TGTGCCAGCAGCCAAGTGGTCAGCTCCTATAATTCACCCCTCCACTTT; CDR3 protein: CASSQVVSSYNSPLHF
J gene: TRBJ2-4; clone size: -; V gene: TRBV6-5; D gene: -; CDR3 DNA: TGTGCCAGCAGTTACTCGACAACCCAGGGGAACATTCAGTACTTC; CDR3 protein: CASSYSTTQGNIQYF
J gene: TRBJ2-7; clone size: -; V gene: TRBV27; D gene: -; CDR3 DNA: TGTGCCAGCAGTTTATCGAATGTCCCCTACGAGCAGTACTTC; CDR3 protein: CASSLSNVPYEQYF
J gene: TRBJ1-3; clone size: once; V gene: TRBV5-6; D gene: TRBD1; CDR3 DNA: TGTGCCAGCAGCTTTTTAGGGGGCAACTCTGGAAACACCATATATTTT; CDR3 protein: CASSFLGGNSGNTIYF
J gene: TRBJ2-1; clone size: -; V gene: TRBV5-1; D gene: -; CDR3 DNA: TGCGCCAGCAGCTTGGATCCAGGGACGCCCTACAATGAGCAGTTCTTC; CDR3 protein: CASSLDPGTPYNEQFF
J gene: TRBJ1-1; clone size: -; V gene: TRBV12-3/TRBV12-4; D gene: -; CDR3 DNA: TGTGCCAGCACCCCTTTCACAGGGATTGAAGCTTTCTTT; CDR3 protein: CASTPFTGIEAFF
J gene: TRBJ2-1; clone size: -; V gene: TRBV6-1; D gene: -; CDR3 DNA: TGTGCCGGCAGTGAGAGCTCCTACAATGAGCAGTTCTTC; CDR3 protein: CAGSESSYNEQFF
J gene: TRBJ1-5; clone size: few; V gene: TRBV4-1; D gene: -; CDR3 DNA: TGCGCCAGCAGCCAGGCACCAGGGAATAGCAATCAGCCCCAGCATTTT; CDR3 protein: CASSQAPGNSNQPQHF
J gene: TRBJ1-1; clone size: -; V gene: TRBV2; D gene: -; CDR3 DNA: TGTGCCAGCATAAGTGAGAGCTCTAAGAACACTGAAGCTTTCTTT; CDR3 protein: CASISESSKNTEAFF
J gene: TRBJ2-1; clone size: -; V gene: TRBV6-5; D gene: TRBD1; CDR3 DNA: TGTGCCAGCAGTTCCTGGGACAGGAGCTCCTACAATGAGCAGTTCTTC; CDR3 protein: CASSSWDRSSYNEQFF
J gene: TRBJ2-6; clone size: -; V gene: TRBV28; D gene: TRBD1; CDR3 DNA: TGTGCCAGCAGTTTATTGGGACAGGGGAGGTCTGGGGCCAACGTCCTGACTTTC; CDR3 protein: CASSLLGQGRSGANVLTF
J gene: TRBJ1-2; clone size: once; V gene: TRBV28; D gene: TRBD1; CDR3 DNA: TGTGCCAGCAGTGGGACAGGGTATGGCTACACCTTC; CDR3 protein: CASSGTGYGYTF
J gene: TRBJ1-6; clone size: -; V gene: TRBV20-1; D gene: -; CDR3 DNA: TGCAGTGCTAGTTCCGTCTCAGGTGCTCTCCGTGGTGATTCACCCCTCCACTTT; CDR3 protein: CSASSVSGALRGDSPLHF
J gene: TRBJ2-7; clone size: -; V gene: TRBV5-5; D gene: -; CDR3 DNA: TGTGCCAGCAGTACCCAACCAGGGGTGGGTCTAAACGAGCAGTACTTC; CDR3 protein: CASSTQPGVGLNEQYF
J gene: TRBJ1-1; clone size: -; V gene: TRBV7-9; D gene: TRBD1; CDR3 DNA: TGTGCCAGCAGCCAACGACAGGGGGCAGGGGCTTTCTTT; CDR3 protein: CASSQRQGAGAFF
J gene: TRBJ2-4; clone size: -; V gene: TRBV4-1; D gene: -; CDR3 DNA: TGCGCCAGCAGTAGGTCGACGGGACTTCAAGGAGCCAAAAACATTCAGTACTTC; CDR3 protein: CASSRSTGLQGAKNIQYF
J gene: TRBJ2-4; clone size: -; V gene: TRBV28; D gene: -; CDR3 DNA: TGTGCCAGCAGTTTCCAACTAGCCAAAAACATTCAGTACTTC; CDR3 protein: CASSFQLAKNIQYF
J gene: TRBJ1-1; clone size: -; V gene: TRBV4-3; D gene: -; CDR3 DNA: TGCGCCAGCAGCCGAGATTCGAGGAACACTGAAGCTTTCTTT; CDR3 protein: CASSRDSRNTEAFF
J gene: TRBJ1-5; clone size: -; V gene: TRBV6-2/TRBV6-3; D gene: TRBD1; CDR3 DNA: TGTGCCAGCAGCCCGACAGGGGGCGCGGGGCAGCCCCAGCATTTT; CDR3 protein: CASSPTGGAGQPQHF
J gene: TRBJ1-4; clone size: -; V gene: TRBV6-2/TRBV6-3; D gene: TRBD1; CDR3 DNA: TGTGCCAGCAGCCTCCTCGACAGGGATAATGAAAAACTGTTTTTT; CDR3 protein: CASSLLDRDNEKLFF
J gene: TRBJ2-5; clone size: -; V gene: TRBV4-1; D gene: TRBD1; CDR3 DNA: TGCGCCAGCAGCCAGGGATGGACAGGGGGAGAGACCCAGTACTTC; CDR3 protein: CASSQGWTGGETQYF
J gene: TRBJ2-7; clone size: -; V gene: TRBV28; D gene: -; CDR3 DNA: TGTGCCAGCAATTCGGGGGCCCCGCCAAACTCCTACGAGCAGTACTTC; CDR3 protein: CASNSGAPPNSYEQYF
J gene: TRBJ1-5; clone size: -; V gene: TRBV12-3/TRBV12-4; D gene: -; CDR3 DNA: TGTGCCAGCAGTGCCACGGACAATCAGCCCCAGCATTTT; CDR3 protein: CASSATDNQPQHF
J gene: TRBJ1-2; clone size: few; V gene: TRBV28; D gene: -; CDR3 DNA: TGTGCCAGCACGAGGCCCACAGGGAGCTGGGGCTACACCTTC; CDR3 protein: CASTRPTGSWGYTF
J gene: TRBJ2-2; clone size: -; V gene: TRBV5-1; D gene: TRBD1; CDR3 DNA: TGCGCCAGCAGCTTGAACAGGGGCACGGGCACCGGGGAGCTGTTTTTT; CDR3 protein: CASSLNRGTGTGELFF
J gene: TRBJ2-1; clone size: -; V gene: TRBV9; D gene: -; CDR3 DNA: TGTGCCAGCGCGCCCGGGTCTAGCTCCTACAATGAGCAGTTCTTC; CDR3 protein: CASAPGSSSYNEQFF
J gene: TRBJ1-5; clone size: once; V gene: TRBV7-9; D gene: TRBD1; CDR3 DNA: TGTGCCAGCAGCGACGGGACAGGGGGCGGCTATAGCAATCAGCCCCAGCATTTT; CDR3 protein: CASSDGTGGGYSNQPQHF
J gene: TRBJ2-6; clone size: -; V gene: TRBV6-1; D gene: -; CDR3 DNA: TGTGCCAGCAGTGAGTGGCACTCTGGGGCCAACGTCCTGACTTTC; CDR3 protein: CASSEWHSGANVLTF
J gene: TRBJ1-5; clone size: -; V gene: TRBV28; D gene: TRBD1; CDR3 DNA: TGTGCCAGCAGTTTCCTACGGACAGGGGGACAGCCCCAGCATTTT; CDR3 protein: CASSFLRTGGQPQHF
J gene: TRBJ1-1; clone size: few; V gene: TRBV4-1; D gene: -; CDR3 DNA: TGCGCCAGCAGCCGGGACACTGAAGCTTTCTTT; CDR3 protein: CASSRDTEAFF
J gene: TRBJ1-1; clone size: -; V gene: TRBV11-2; D gene: -; CDR3 DNA: TGTGCCAGCAGCTTGACAACAGGGAACACTGAAGCTTTCTTT; CDR3 protein: CASSLTTGNTEAFF
J gene: TRBJ1-2; clone size: -; V gene: TRBV6-5; D gene: -; CDR3 DNA: TGTGCCAGCAGCACTGGGGTGGATGGCTACACCTTC; CDR3 protein: CASSTGVDGYTF
J gene: TRBJ1-1; clone size: -; V gene: TRBV14; D gene: -; CDR3 DNA: TGTGCCAGCAGCCCTTACAGGGTTGCTTCCACTGAAGCTTTCTTT; CDR3 protein: CASSPYRVASTEAFF
J gene: TRBJ1-2; clone size: -; V gene: TRBV5-6; D gene: -; CDR3 DNA: TGTGCCAGCAGCTTCGGACAGCTACGATATGGCTACACCTTC; CDR3 protein: CASSFGQLRYGYTF
J gene: TRBJ2-1; clone size: -; V gene: TRBV5-8; D gene: -; CDR3 DNA: TGTGCCAGCAACGAGAACTCCTGGCTCTTC; CDR3 protein: CASNENSWLF
J gene: TRBJ2-7; clone size: -; V gene: TRBV5-1; D gene: TRBD1; CDR3 DNA: TGCGCCAGCAGCCATGGACAGGGACCGTACGAGCAGTACTTC; CDR3 protein: CASSHGQGPYEQYF
J gene: TRBJ2-3; clone size: -; V gene: TRBV21-1; D gene: -; CDR3 DNA: TGTGCCAGCAGCAAAGGGGTAGGAGGCCCGAAAACTAGCACAGATACGCAGTATTTT; CDR3 protein: CASSKGVGGPKTSTDTQYF
J gene: TRBJ2-3; clone size: -; V gene: TRBV28; D gene: -; CDR3 DNA: TGTGCCAGCAGTTTAGGGGTCCTCCGGGGCACAGATACGCAGTATTTT; CDR3 protein: CASSLGVLRGTDTQYF
J gene: TRBJ1-1; clone size: -; V gene: TRBV7-9; D gene: TRBD1; CDR3 DNA: TGTGCCAGCAGCTTAGAGGGGGCGAGTACTGAAGCTTTCTTT; CDR3 protein: CASSLEGASTEAFF